This TCR beta chain was recorded in a study of blood T cell repertoires in COVID-19. Study-wide context: PBMCs, B-cell-depleted T cells, or T cells provided the cDNA or gDNA that made up the material.

CDR1 is KGHDR, CDR2 SFDVKD, per germline. The CDR3 is made up of 13 amino acids. Deletions cut 7 bases from V and 3 bases from J, with 8 bases between. Assay used: immunoSEQ multiplex PCR; TCRdb lists only in-frame clones, some missing. This sample has some 100,000 clones; 90% to 95% occur once, and the top ten carry roughly 2.1%. Sequencing input: peripheral blood. The chain is built from TRBV24-1 and TRBJ1-4; D perhaps matches TRBD1 (6 bases). This sequence originates from a man aged 45-65 years with active COVID-19. The CDR3 protein is CATRGAANEKLFF. The CDR3 region has the DNA TGTGCCACCAGGGGGGCAGCTAATGAAAAACTGTTTTTT.